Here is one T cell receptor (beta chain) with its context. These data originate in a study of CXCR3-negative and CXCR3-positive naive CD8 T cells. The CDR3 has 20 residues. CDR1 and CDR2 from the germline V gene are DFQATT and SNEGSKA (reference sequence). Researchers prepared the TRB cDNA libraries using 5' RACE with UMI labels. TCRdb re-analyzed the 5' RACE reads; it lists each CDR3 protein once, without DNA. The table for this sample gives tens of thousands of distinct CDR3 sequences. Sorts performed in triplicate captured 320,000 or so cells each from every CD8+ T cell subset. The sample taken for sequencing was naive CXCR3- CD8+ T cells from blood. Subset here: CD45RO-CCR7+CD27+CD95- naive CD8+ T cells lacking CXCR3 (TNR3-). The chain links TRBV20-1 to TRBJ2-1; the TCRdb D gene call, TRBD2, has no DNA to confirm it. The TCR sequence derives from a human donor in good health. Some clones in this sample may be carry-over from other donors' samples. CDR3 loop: CSARDQWGLAGVSSYNEQFF.